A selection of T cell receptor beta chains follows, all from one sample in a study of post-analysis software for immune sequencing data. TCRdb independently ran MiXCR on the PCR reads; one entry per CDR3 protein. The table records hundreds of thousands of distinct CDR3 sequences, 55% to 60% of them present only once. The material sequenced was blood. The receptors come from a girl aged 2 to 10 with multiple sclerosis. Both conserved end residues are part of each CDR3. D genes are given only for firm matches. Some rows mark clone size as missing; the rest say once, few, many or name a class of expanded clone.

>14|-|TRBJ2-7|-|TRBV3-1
CASSQWSGDYEQYF
TGTGCCAGCAGCCAATGGTCGGGAGACTACGAGCAGTACTTC
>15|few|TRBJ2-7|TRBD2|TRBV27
CASSGIAGVPHEQYF
TGTGCCAGCAGTGGGATAGCGGGAGTTCCCCACGAGCAGTACTTC
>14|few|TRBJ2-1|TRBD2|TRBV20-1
CSARTQRDYNEQFF
TGCAGTGCTCGTACCCAGCGGGACTACAATGAGCAGTTCTTC
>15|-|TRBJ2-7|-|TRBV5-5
CASSHRETLSYEQYF
TGTGCCAGCAGTCACAGGGAAACTCTATCCTACGAGCAGTACTTC
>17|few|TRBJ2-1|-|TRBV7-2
CASSFRAGRSSYNEQFF
TGTGCCAGCAGCTTTCGGGCGGGCAGGAGCTCCTACAATGAGCAGTTCTTC
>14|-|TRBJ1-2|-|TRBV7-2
CASSLPTVLYGYTF
TGTGCCAGCAGCCTTCCGACAGTCCTCTATGGCTACACCTTC
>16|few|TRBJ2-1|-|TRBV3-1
CASSQARERLYNEQFF
TGTGCCAGCAGCCAAGCCCGGGAGAGGCTGTACAATGAGCAGTTCTTC
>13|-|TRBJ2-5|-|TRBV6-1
CASTKWGQETQYF
TGTGCCAGCACCAAGTGGGGACAAGAGACCCAGTACTTC
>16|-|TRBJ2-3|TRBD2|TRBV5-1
CASSLLTSGRGDTQYF
TGCGCCAGCAGCCTCCTGACTAGCGGGAGAGGGGATACGCAGTATTTT
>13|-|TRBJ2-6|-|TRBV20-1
CSASIPGANVLTF
TGCAGTGCTAGCATCCCCGGGGCCAACGTCCTGACTTTC
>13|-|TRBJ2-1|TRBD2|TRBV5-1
CASRASGDNEQFF
TGCGCCAGCAGGGCTAGCGGGGACAATGAGCAGTTCTTC
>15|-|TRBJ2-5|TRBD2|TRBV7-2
CASSLTGTRSETQYF
TGTGCCAGCAGCTTAACCGGGACTAGATCAGAGACCCAGTACTTC
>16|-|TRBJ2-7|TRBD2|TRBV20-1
CSAREIGGGINREQYF
TGCAGTGCTAGAGAAATTGGCGGGGGGATCAATCGCGAGCAGTACTTC
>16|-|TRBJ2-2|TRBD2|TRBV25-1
CASSENPREGMGELFF
TGTGCCAGCAGTGAAAACCCCAGGGAGGGTATGGGGGAGCTGTTTTTT
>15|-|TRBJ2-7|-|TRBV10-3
CAIRRKGTRVYEQYF
TGTGCCATCAGGAGAAAGGGAACGAGAGTTTACGAGCAGTACTTC
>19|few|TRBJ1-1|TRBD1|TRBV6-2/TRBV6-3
CASSSRSFGTGGVNTEAFF
TGTGCCAGCAGCTCGCGCTCCTTTGGGACAGGGGGCGTGAACACTGAAGCTTTCTTT
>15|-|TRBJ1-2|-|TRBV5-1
CASSLRHTETYGYTF
TGCGCCAGCAGCCTAAGACATACGGAAACCTATGGCTACACCTTC
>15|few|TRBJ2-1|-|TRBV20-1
CSARDPRSIYNEQFF
TGCAGTGCTAGAGACCCGCGGAGTATATACAATGAGCAGTTCTTC
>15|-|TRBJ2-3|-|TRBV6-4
CASSSTSTSSDTQYF
TGTGCCAGCAGCTCCACGTCGACTAGTTCAGATACGCAGTATTTT
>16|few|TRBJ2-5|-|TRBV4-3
CASSQRLGLPQETQYF
TGCGCCAGCAGCCAGCGTCTAGGACTGCCCCAAGAGACCCAGTACTTC
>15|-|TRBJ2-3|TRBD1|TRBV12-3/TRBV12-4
CASSLARRGQDTQYF
TGTGCCAGCAGTTTAGCGCGCAGGGGGCAGGATACGCAGTATTTT
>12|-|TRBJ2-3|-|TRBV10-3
CATTSSTDTQYF
TGTGCCACGACCTCTAGCACAGATACGCAGTATTTT
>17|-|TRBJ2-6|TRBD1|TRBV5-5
CASSLDAGGFGANVLTF
TGTGCCAGCAGCTTGGATGCAGGGGGCTTTGGGGCCAACGTCCTGACTTTC
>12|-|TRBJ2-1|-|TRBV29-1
CSVMTVSNEQFF
TGCAGCGTTATGACAGTAAGCAATGAGCAGTTCTTC
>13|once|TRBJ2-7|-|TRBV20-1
CSASGRNSYEQYF
TGCAGTGCCAGCGGCCGTAACTCCTACGAGCAGTACTTC
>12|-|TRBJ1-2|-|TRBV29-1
CSVVLGGYGYTF
TGCAGCGTTGTTCTTGGGGGCTATGGCTACACCTTC
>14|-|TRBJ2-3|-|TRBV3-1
CASSLGTSGDTQYF
TGTGCCAGCAGCCTGGGGACCTCGGGGGATACGCAGTATTTT
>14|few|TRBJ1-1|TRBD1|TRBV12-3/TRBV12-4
CASSARQGASEAFF
TGTGCCAGCAGTGCACGACAGGGGGCGTCTGAAGCTTTCTTT
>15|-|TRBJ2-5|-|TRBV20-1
CSANHDGRNLETQYF
TGCAGTGCAAACCACGATGGCCGAAACCTAGAGACCCAGTACTTC